The subject of this entry is one TCR beta chain. The sample is drawn from a study of blood T cell repertoires in COVID-19. Study information: Donors in the United States, Italy and Spain gave samples during acute or convalescent COVID-19.

The germline CDR1 and CDR2 sequences are SGHNT and YENEEA. The CDR3 loop spans 14 amino acids. V gave up 0 bases and J gave up 8 bases; unmatched junction bases: 3. Authors' methods: Estimation of nucleated cell counts relied on the amplification of reference gene primers. Measured with immunoSEQ multiplex PCR; TCRdb has only the in-frame clones, and not every one. From that table come the V and J calls and clone size; the DNA was used to work out D and trimming. This table holds 50,000 or so clones, approximately 85% found once. Sequencing input: peripheral blood. The TCR sequence derives from a human donor in a cohort sampled during active COVID-19. V usage is TRBV11-3 and J usage is TRBJ2-1; TRBD2 aligns across 8 bases. CDR3 protein: CASSLETLADEQFF. CDR3 sequence (DNA): TGTGCCAGCAGCTTAGAAACACTAGCGGATGAGCAGTTCTTC.